This TCR beta chain was sequenced for a study of CD8+CD57+ T cells in acquired aplastic anemia. Study summary: Sorted CD4+ and CD8+ cell DNA averaged around 3.5 ug.

General study results and limits: Between patients and controls, some 31 CD8+ CDR3 sequences were found in common. CD8+ Simpson's diversity did not differ significantly between patients and controls.

Trimming cost V 6 bases and J 0 bases; bases outside gene matches: 6. The germline V gene has CDR1 SNHLY and CDR2 FYNNEI. The CDR3 runs 16 residues. As concerns this clonotype: What it binds is unknown.

Genomic DNA templated the TCR beta VDJ and CDR3 profiling. TCRdb re-called the reads with MiXCR, one entry per CDR3 protein. The sample gives just over 450,000 distinct CDR3 sequences, roughly 34% of which show up once; 0.7% to 1% is in the top ten. An expansion of CD8+CD57+ cells by flow cytometry had been shown in patients chosen for sequencing. Sequenced material: sorted CD4+, CD8+, or CD8+CD57+ T cells (not recorded which) from PBMCs. V gene TRBV2 combines with J gene TRBJ1-2, with TRBD1 matching over 11 bases. This sequence was found in a human donor with aplastic anemia. The CDR3 bases are TGTGCCAGCAGGCGGACAGGGGGCGAAACTAACTATGGCTACACCTTC. Amino acid sequence: CASRRTGGETNYGYTF.